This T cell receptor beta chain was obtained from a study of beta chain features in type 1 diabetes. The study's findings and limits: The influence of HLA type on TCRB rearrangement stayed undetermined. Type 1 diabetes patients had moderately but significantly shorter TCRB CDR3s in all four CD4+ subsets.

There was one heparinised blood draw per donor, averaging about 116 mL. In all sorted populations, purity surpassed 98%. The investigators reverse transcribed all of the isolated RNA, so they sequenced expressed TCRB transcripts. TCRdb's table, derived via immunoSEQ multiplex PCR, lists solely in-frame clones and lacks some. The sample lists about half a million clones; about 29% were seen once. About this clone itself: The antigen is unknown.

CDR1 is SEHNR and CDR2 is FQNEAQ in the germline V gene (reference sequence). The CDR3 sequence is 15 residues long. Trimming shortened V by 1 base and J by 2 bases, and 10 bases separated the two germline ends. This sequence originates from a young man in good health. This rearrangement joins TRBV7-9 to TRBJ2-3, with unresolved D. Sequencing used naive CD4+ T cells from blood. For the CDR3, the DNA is TGTGCCAGCAGCTTAGTTGGCAACTACACAGATACGCAGTATTTT. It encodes CASSLVGNYTDTQYF. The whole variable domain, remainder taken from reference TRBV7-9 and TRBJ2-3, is DTGVSQNPRHKITKRGQNVTFRCDPISEHNRLYWYRQTLGQGPEFLTYFQNEAQLEKSRLLSDRFSAERPKGSFSTLEIQRTEQGDSAMYLCASSLVGNYTDTQYFGPGTRLTVL.